The 25 T cell receptor beta chains below all came from one sample that was sequenced in a study of blood T cells in healthy people across ages. A second PCR of roughly 7 to 11 cycles used a sample-barcoded 5' primer and a J-beta primer mix. TCRdb itself ran the 5' RACE reads through MiXCR, one entry per CDR3 protein. The data show 1,800,000 or so distinct CDR3 sequences, with 39% seen just once and more than 20% held by the top ten. Sequenced material: blood. These receptors were taken from a human donor in good health.

This clonotype was counted a few times. V and J are TRBV7-9 and TRBJ2-2; D not certain. V dropped 6 bases and J dropped 5 bases, with 10 bases sitting between them. The CDR3 is 13 amino acids. Germline-derived CDR1 and CDR2 are SEHNR and FQNEAQ (reference sequence). The CDR3 region has the DNA TGTGCCAGCAGTTTCACTCAGACCGGGGAGCTGTTTTTT. As protein: CASSFTQTGELFF.

The chain couples TRBV11-2 to TRBJ2-5, with 7 nucleotides matching TRBD2. The germline CDR1 and CDR2 sequences are SGHAT and FQNNGV. J lost 4 bases, V lost 4 bases, and 12 bases had no gene match. The CDR3 length is 16 residues. CDR3 protein: CASSSRRGSGGETQYF. Written as DNA, the CDR3 is TGTGCCAGCAGCTCCCGCCGGGGGTCGGGGGGAGAGACCCAGTACTTC.

This chain joins TRBV6-5 and TRBJ1-2; D unclear. The CDR3 consists of 12 residues. Trimming took 2 bases from V and 7 from J, leaving 8 bases between them. Per the germline V gene, CDR1 is MNHEY and CDR2 is SVGAGI. CDR3 residues: CASSYGSGGYTF. In DNA form, the CDR3 reads TGTGCCAGCAGTTACGGGAGTGGTGGCTACACCTTC.

This clonotype showed up just once. The gene calls are TRBV12-3 or TRBV12-4 and TRBJ2-3; TRBD2 might be the D (6 bases). V was shortened by 5 bases and J by 13 bases, with 16 bases between the two germline ends. This CDR3 comprises 12 residues. The CDR3 reads CASSPGTGTEYF. The DNA of the CDR3 is TGTGCCAGCAGTCCAGGGACTGGGACGGAGTATTTT.

This clonotype was counted between two and nine times. The chain has TRBV7-3 and TRBJ1-1, with D possibly being TRBD1 (5 bases). The germline CDR1 and CDR2 sequences are SGHTA and FQGTGA. There are 15 residues in the CDR3. The V end was cut by 0 bases, the J end by 3 bases, with 11 bases between. The CDR3 reads CASSLTSGFDTEAFF. For the CDR3, the DNA is TGTGCCAGCAGCTTAACTTCAGGGTTCGACACTGAAGCTTTCTTT.

On this clonotype: One end of the junction varies from germline; a read error may be responsible. The chain has TRBV7-9 and TRBJ2-7; D call uncertain. CDR1 is SEHNR, CDR2 FQNEAQ, per germline (reference sequence). This CDR3 is built from 13 residues. The CDR3 loop is CASSQPNSHEQYF. CDR3 bases: TGTGCCAGCAGTCAACCTAACTCCCACGAGCAGTACTTC.

This clonotype came up many times. The chain carries TRBV11-2 and TRBJ2-3; D remains unclear. The V gene's germline CDR1 is SGHAT and CDR2 FQNNGV. Trimming pared 5 bases from V and 2 bases from J, leaving 20 bases between. This CDR3 region has 17 residues. CDR3 region: CASSPRISIRHTDTQYF. In nucleotides, the CDR3 is TGTGCCAGCAGCCCCAGGATCAGCATCCGCCACACAGATACGCAGTATTTT.

This clonotype was seen only a few times. CDR3 region: CSGERDPRDTQYF. The CDR3 nucleotides are TGCAGTGGCGAGCGGGACCCACGTGATACGCAGTATTTT. The V gene is TRBV20-1, the J gene TRBJ2-3; 7 bases match TRBD2. Per the germline V gene, CDR1 is DFQATT and CDR2 is SNEGSKA (reference sequence). Trimming cost V 7 bases and J 6 bases; bases outside gene matches: 10. There are 13 residues in the CDR3.

V gene TRBV28 combines with J gene TRBJ2-5; 7 positions match TRBD1. Matching the DNA end better, TRBJ2-7 makes the J call doubtful. CDR1 is MDHEN, CDR2 SYDVKM, per germline. The CDR3 is 14 amino acids. CDR3 residues: CASSYDRARYEQYF. The CDR3 DNA is TGTGCCAGCAGTTACGACAGGGCACGGTACGAGCAGTACTTC.

This clonotype was detected a few times. V gene TRBV2 combines with J gene TRBJ2-4; a weak D match, TRBD1 (5 bases). CDR3 length: 16 residues. Per the germline V gene, CDR1 is SNHLY and CDR2 is FYNNEI. Trimming pared 6 bases from V and 0 bases from J, leaving 15 bases between. DNA for the CDR3: TGTGCCAGCAGCCCCCGACAGACTCTAGCCAAAAACATTCAGTACTTC. This gives the protein CASSPRQTLAKNIQYF.

There are many counts of this clonotype. The V and J genes are TRBV5-1 and TRBJ2-3; D not certain. CDR1 SGHRS and CDR2 YFSETQ come from the germline V gene. This CDR3 is 11 amino acids long. V lost 4 bases and J lost 7, with 7 bases in between. CDR3 sequence (DNA): TGCGCCAGCAGCCTCGGGTATACGCAGTATTTT. This sequence encodes CASSLGYTQYF. Complete variable domain (other parts from reference TRBV5-1 and TRBJ2-3): KAGVTQTPRYLIKTRGQQVTLSCSPISGHRSVSWYQQTPGQGLQFLFEYFSETQRNKGNFPGRFSGRQFSNSRSEMNVSTLELGDSALYLCASSLGYTQYFGPGTRLTVL.

This clonotype was recorded a few times. The V call is TRBV7-2, the J call TRBJ1-5; D unclear. The ends were cut back, 5 bases at V and 3 bases at J, with 11 bases in the middle. This CDR3 spans 14 amino acids. Germline CDR1 is SGHTA and CDR2 is FQGNSA. The CDR3 region is CASSRDGLNQPQHF. In DNA form, the CDR3 reads TGTGCCAGCAGCCGTGACGGACTCAATCAGCCCCAGCATTTT.

This clonotype has only a few counts. The V gene is TRBV7-8, the J gene TRBJ2-1; D is ambiguous. Trimming cost V 6 bases and J 5 bases, with 11 bases left between them. CDR1 and CDR2 (germline): SGHVS, FQNEAQ. The CDR3 has 13 residues. The CDR3 nucleotides read TGTGCCAGCAGTTTTTGGGGAAACAATGAGCAGTTCTTC. This sequence encodes CASSFWGNNEQFF.

The V and J genes are TRBV28 and TRBJ2-7; D possibly corresponds to TRBD2 (5 bases). The CDR3 loop spans 12 amino acids. V lost 10 bases to trimming and J lost 3 bases, with 13 bases between them. Germline loops: CDR1 MDHEN, CDR2 SYDVKM. CDR3 protein: CATRVAGYEQYF. The CDR3 bases are TGTGCCACCCGGGTCGCGGGCTACGAGCAGTACTTC.

Worth noting for this clonotype: Its ends do not fully match the called genes, so a read error is possible. The chain recombines TRBV7-3 with TRBJ2-1; a weak D match, TRBD2 (7 bases). Germline lookup yields CDR1 SGHTA and CDR2 FQGTGA. The CDR3 spans 16 residues. CDR3 region: CAGSISPGGAYNEQFF. DNA for the CDR3: TGTGCCGGCAGCATTAGCCCGGGGGGCGCCTACAATGAGCAGTTCTTC.

This clonotype was counted only a few times. This chain connects TRBV7-7 to TRBJ2-7; the match to TRBD1 covers 7 bases. The germline CDR1 and CDR2 sequences are SSHAT and FNYEAQ (reference sequence). The V segment lost 6 bases and the J segment 5 bases; nucleotides outside the gene matches: 7. This CDR3 comprises 13 residues. CDR3 sequence: CASSPTGEHEQYF. CDR3 DNA: TGTGCCAGCAGTCCAACAGGGGAGCACGAGCAGTACTTC.

This clonotype was counted a few times. The chain couples TRBV11-3 to TRBJ2-5; no clear D. V was clipped by 5 bases and J by 11 bases, with 18 bases between them. The CDR3 spans 13 residues. Germline CDR1 is SGHNT and CDR2 is YENEEA. CDR3 nucleotide sequence: TGTGCCAGCAGCGTCTTAACCGGTTCAGAGCAGTACTTC. Its translation: CASSVLTGSEQYF.

This clonotype was detected only once. The conserved phenylalanine or tryptophan is not found at the CDR3 terminus, so this likely reflects a read error. This sequence joins TRBV7-9 and TRBJ1-2; D gene ambiguous. The CDR3 is made up of 11 amino acids. V was shortened by 4 bases and J by 6 bases, with 6 bases between the two germline ends. Germline values: CDR1 SEHNR, CDR2 FQNEAQ (reference sequence). In DNA, the CDR3 is TGTGCCAGCAGCTACAGCGATGGCTACACCCTC. Translated, it gives CASSYSDGYTL.

The CDR3 loop reads CASSLVWDKGGTQYF. Written as DNA, the CDR3 is TGTGCCAGCAGCTTAGTTTGGGACAAAGGTGGTACGCAGTATTTT. The chain carries TRBV7-2 and TRBJ2-3; the D gene is possibly TRBD1 (6 bases). This CDR3 contains 15 residues. V shed 1 base and J shed 8 bases, with 16 bases lying between them. CDR1 and CDR2 from the germline V gene are SGHTA and FQGNSA.

The rearrangement uses TRBV6-5 and TRBJ2-1, with 8 bases lining up with TRBD2. Germline assignment: CDR1 MNHEY and CDR2 SVGAGI. The V gene end was trimmed by 0 bases and the J gene end by 4 bases; junction bases not matched to a gene: 5. The CDR3 loop spans 16 amino acids. The CDR3 nucleotides are TGTGCCAGCAGTTACTCGGCGGGGGGAGGGTACAATGAGCAGTTCTTC. This translates into CASSYSAGGGYNEQFF.

This clonotype was recorded a few times. This chain joins TRBV2 and TRBJ2-3; possible D gene TRBD2, 5 bases. Per the germline V gene, CDR1 is SNHLY and CDR2 is FYNNEI. This CDR3 is 13 amino acids long. Trimming removed 10 bases from V and 2 bases from J, with 13 bases in between. The CDR3 protein is CATGAVTTDTQYF. The CDR3 DNA follows: TGTGCCACAGGAGCGGTTACCACAGATACGCAGTATTTT.

This clonotype showed up just a few times. The gene calls are TRBV7-2 and TRBJ2-7; 7 bases fit TRBD1. J was trimmed by 7 bases and V by 2 bases; bases with no gene match: 14. Germline CDR1 SGHTA, CDR2 FQGNSA. This CDR3 comprises 16 residues. The CDR3 DNA reads as TGTGCCAGCAGCTTAACTCATAGGCAGGGGGTAAGGGAGCAGTACTTC. It yields the protein CASSLTHRQGVREQYF.

This clonotype was found a few times. The chain carries TRBV28 and TRBJ2-1; no firm D call. The germline gives CDR1 MDHEN, CDR2 SYDVKM. The CDR3 covers 14 residues. Between the trimmed V and J ends, which lost 1 base and 6 bases, there was a span of 10 bases. This CDR3 reads CASSLYGVFNEQFF. The CDR3 DNA is TGTGCCAGCAGTTTATATGGGGTTTTCAATGAGCAGTTCTTC. The complete variable domain, with remaining parts taken from reference TRBV28 and TRBJ2-1, reads DVKVTQSSRYLVKRTGEKVFLECVQDMDHENMFWYRQDPGLGLRLIYFSYDVKMKEKGDIPEGYSVSREKKERFSLILESASTNQTSMYLCASSLYGVFNEQFFGPGTRLTVL.

This clonotype was detected once. The genes are TRBV29-1 and TRBJ2-4, with 7 positions matching TRBD1. The DNA end favors TRBJ2-7, so the J call may be wrong. CDR1 and CDR2 (germline): SQVTM, ANQGSEA. The CDR3 totals 14 residues. This chain's CDR3 is CSVARGQLPYEQYF. Here the CDR3 DNA reads TGCAGCGTTGCAAGGGGACAGCTCCCCTACGAGCAGTACTTC.

The table lists this clonotype with a few counts. The chain couples TRBV20-1 to TRBJ2-5, with TRBD2 identical over 11 bases. The CDR3 runs to 16 residues. Germline values: CDR1 DFQATT, CDR2 SNEGSKA (reference sequence). With 1 base clipped from V and 2 bases from J, the junction kept 6 bases outside the gene matches. CDR3 sequence reads: CSARGGSGGEQETQYF. In nucleotides, the CDR3 is TGCAGTGCTAGAGGTGGTAGCGGGGGGGAACAAGAGACCCAGTACTTC.